Listed below are T cell receptor beta chains from one sample, sequenced in a study of blood T cell repertoires in COVID-19. Profiled with immunoSEQ multiplex PCR; TCRdb holds only in-frame clones, not every one. The sample carries about 78,000 clones, roughly 88% recorded once. Material for sequencing was peripheral blood. Receptors were obtained from a woman aged 45-65 years in a cohort sampled during active COVID-19. Both conserved end residues are part of each CDR3. Fields, in order: D gene, J gene, V gene, clone size, CDR3 DNA, CDR3 protein. A D gene is named only where the DNA matches it firmly. Size is omitted from some rows. Given values are once, few, many or a class for expanded clones.

>TRBD2|TRBJ2-7|TRBV5-1|.
TGCGCCAGCAGCTCTAGCGGAGGCGCCTACGAGCAGTACTTC
CASSSSGGAYEQYF
>TRBD1|TRBJ2-7|TRBV6-5|.
TGTGCCAGCACCAAGAAGGACAGGGTCTCCTACGAGCAGTACTTC
CASTKKDRVSYEQYF
>.|TRBJ1-5|TRBV27|.
TGTGCCAGCAGTTTGAGGGGGAATCAGCCCCAGCATTTT
CASSLRGNQPQHF
>TRBD1|TRBJ2-7|TRBV10-2|.
TGCGCCAGCAGTTGGGACAGCACCTACGAGCAGTACTTC
CASSWDSTYEQYF
>.|TRBJ2-1|TRBV18|.
TGTGCCAGCTCACCCCCAAGGGGGACAATCAATGAGCAGTTCTTC
CASSPPRGTINEQFF
>.|TRBJ1-1|TRBV5-1|.
TGCGCCAGCAGCTTGAATACAGTGAACACTGAAGCTTTCTTT
CASSLNTVNTEAFF
>.|TRBJ2-7|TRBV28|.
TGTGCCAGCAGCCCTGACAGGATCCTACGAGAGCAGTACTTC
CASSPDRILREQYF
>TRBD2|TRBJ2-1|TRBV28|.
TGTGCCAGCCCCCGGGATGCGGGAGGGTTGTGGGCCCCCAATGAGCAGTTCTTC
CASPRDAGGLWAPNEQFF
>.|TRBJ2-7|TRBV7-9|.
TGTGCCAGCAGCTTAGTAGTCGGACAGTTCTCCTACGAGCAGTACTTC
CASSLVVGQFSYEQYF
>TRBD1|TRBJ1-4|TRBV18|.
TGTGCCAGCTCTCCTGACAGGGGTGAAAAACTGTTTTTT
CASSPDRGEKLFF
>.|TRBJ2-5|TRBV27|once
TGTGCCAGCAGTTTGCCGGGACTCAATAAGACCCAGTACTTC
CASSLPGLNKTQYF
>.|TRBJ1-2|TRBV27|.
TGTGCCAGCAGTTTCGATCCCGGGAATGGCTACACCTTC
CASSFDPGNGYTF
>TRBD2|TRBJ2-1|TRBV28|.
TGTGCCAGCAGTTTGCCGTCTAGCGGGAGGCATGAGCAGTTCTTC
CASSLPSSGRHEQFF
>TRBD2|TRBJ2-1|TRBV2|once
TGTGCCAGCAGTGGGACTAGCCTTCACAATGAGCAGTTCTTC
CASSGTSLHNEQFF
>TRBD1|TRBJ1-2|TRBV2|.
TGTGCCAGCAGACTTCTCCAGGGGGATGGCTACACCTTC
CASRLLQGDGYTF
>TRBD2|TRBJ2-1|TRBV28|.
TGTGCCAGCAGTTCTAGGGGGACTAGCGCCGCTAGCTCCTACAATGAGCAGTTCTTC
CASSSRGTSAASSYNEQFF
>.|TRBJ2-7|TRBV27|.
TGTGCCAGCAGTCTCAGGGTACCTTGGGTCGAGCAGTACTTC
CASSLRVPWVEQYF
>.|TRBJ2-7|TRBV28|.
TGTGCCAGCAGTGGGGAGAGCTCCTACGAGCAGTACTTC
CASSGESSYEQYF
>.|TRBJ1-1|TRBV14|.
TGTGCCAGCAGCCAAGGGGCGGGGTGGAACACTGAAGCTTTCTTT
CASSQGAGWNTEAFF
>TRBD2|TRBJ2-2|TRBV6-1|.
TGTGCCAGCAGTGGGGGACTAGCGGGAGGGCCGGGGACCGGGGAGCTGTTTTTT
CASSGGLAGGPGTGELFF
>.|TRBJ2-1|TRBV29-1|.
TGCAGCGTTGAACGCAGTCTAGGTATGCAGTTCTTC
CSVERSLGMQFF
>TRBD1|TRBJ1-2|TRBV28|.
TGTGCCAGCAACGCCCAACAGGGGGCTAGCTATGGCTACACCTTC
CASNAQQGASYGYTF
>.|TRBJ2-3|TRBV6-5|.
TGTGCCAGCAGTTACTCGAGTTCCACAGATACGCAGTATTTT
CASSYSSSTDTQYF
>.|TRBJ1-6|TRBV3-1/TRBV3-2|few
.
CASSPSTFLEAPLHF
>TRBD2|TRBJ2-7|TRBV5-1|.
TGCGCCAGCAGTGGCGGGCTAGCGGCATCCTACGAGCAGTACTTC
CASSGGLAASYEQYF
>.|TRBJ2-1|TRBV27|.
TGTGCCAGCAGTTTACAACTACCTAGCCCCGAGCAGTTCTTC
CASSLQLPSPEQFF
>TRBD1|TRBJ1-1|TRBV16|.
TGTGCCAGCAGCCGTAGACAGGGAAACACTGAAGCTTTCTTT
CASSRRQGNTEAFF
>.|TRBJ2-7|TRBV7-9|.
TGTGCCAGCAGCTTGGGGGCGACTCCTTTATACGAGCAGTACTTC
CASSLGATPLYEQYF
>.|TRBJ2-2|TRBV7-3|.
TGTGCCAGCAGCTTTCAAGGGGGTTCGAACACCGGGGAGCTGTTTTTT
CASSFQGGSNTGELFF
>TRBD2|TRBJ2-5|TRBV5-4|.
TGTGCCAGCAGCTTGGAAGCTAGCGGTCAAGAGACCCAGTACTTC
CASSLEASGQETQYF
>TRBD2|TRBJ2-1|TRBV16|.
TGTGCCAGCAGCCATTTAGATACTAGCGGAACCTACAATGAGCAGTTCTTC
CASSHLDTSGTYNEQFF
>.|TRBJ2-5|TRBV11-1|.
TGTGCCAGCAGCTTAGAGTTGGGGCTAGCGGAGACCCAGTACTTC
CASSLELGLAETQYF
>TRBD1|TRBJ2-2|TRBV15|.
TGTGCCACCAGCAGGGGACAGGGAGTTGACACCGGGGAGCTGTTTTTT
CATSRGQGVDTGELFF
>.|TRBJ2-7|TRBV4-2|.
TGTGCCAGCAGCCAAGATACAAGGGGATACGAGCAGTACTTC
CASSQDTRGYEQYF
>.|TRBJ2-7|TRBV4-2|few
TGTGCCAGCAGCCAGCATGGGGTGGGGGCAGCCGTCGAGCAGTACTTC
CASSQHGVGAAVEQYF
>TRBD1|TRBJ1-5|TRBV19|.
TGTGCCAGTAAATCACAGGGGGACTATAGCAATCAGCCCCAGCATTTT
CASKSQGDYSNQPQHF
>.|TRBJ1-1|TRBV19|.
TGTGCCAGTAGTATTAGTCCAGGCACTGAAGCTTTCTTT
CASSISPGTEAFF
>.|TRBJ2-7|TRBV12-3/TRBV12-4|.
TGTGCCAGCAGTCACTCCGCCTACGAGCAGTACTTC
CASSHSAYEQYF
>.|TRBJ1-1|TRBV7-9|.
TGTGCCACCACAAGAAGTCTAAATGAAGCTTTCTTT
CATTRSLNEAFF
>.|TRBJ2-2|TRBV2|.
TGTGCCAGCAGTAGAGGGGGACCTGACACCGGGGAGCTGTTTTTT
CASSRGGPDTGELFF
>TRBD2|TRBJ2-2|TRBV28|.
TGTGCCAGCACCTTAGCGGGAGTTGACACCGGGGAGCTGTTTTTT
CASTLAGVDTGELFF
>TRBD1|TRBJ1-2|TRBV11-2|few
TGTGCCAGCAGCCCCGGGACAGGGGGCGTCGGTATCTATGGCTACACCTTC
CASSPGTGGVGIYGYTF
>TRBD1|TRBJ1-1|TRBV18|.
TGTGCCAGCTCTCGGGACAGGGGTTCGGTGGACACTGAAGCTTTCTTT
CASSRDRGSVDTEAFF